These T cell receptor beta chains were read from a single sample in a study of T cells after yellow fever vaccination. TCRdb reprocessed the 5' RACE reads with MiXCR, giving one entry per CDR3 protein. This table holds about 260,000 distinct CDR3 sequences, around 5.3% found once. The sample in question was CD4+ T cells sorted from PBMCs, obtained on the day of the yellow fever booster vaccination. These receptors were collected from a man aged 18 to 30 who received the YFV17D yellow fever vaccine. Both conserved end residues are part of each CDR3. D genes are given only for firm matches. Clone sizes are given selectively: once, few, many, or a class where the clone is expanded.

TRBJ2-1 | - | TRBV5-1 | 15 | few | CASSTVRGVGYEQFF | TGCGCCAGCAGCACAGTCAGGGGGGTTGGGTATGAGCAGTTCTTC
TRBJ2-3 | TRBD2 | TRBV5-4 | 16 | many | CASSTGTSGRTDTQYF | TGTGCCAGCAGCACCGGGACTAGCGGACGCACAGATACGCAGTATTTT
TRBJ2-1 | - | TRBV5-1 | 14 | - | CASRETTAYNEQFF | TGCGCCAGCAGAGAGACAACGGCGTACAATGAGCAGTTCTTC
TRBJ2-2 | TRBD2 | TRBV20-1 | 15 | few | CSALRRGGNTGELFF | TGCAGTGCGCTACGACGGGGGGGGAACACCGGGGAGCTGTTTTTT
TRBJ2-5 | - | TRBV7-2 | 14 | many | CASSLGRIKETQYF | TGTGCCAGCAGCCTTGGACGGATCAAAGAGACCCAGTACTTC
TRBJ2-5 | TRBD1 | TRBV7-9 | 19 | few | CASSLAETRGQGVEETQYF | TGTGCCAGCAGCTTAGCCGAGACAAGAGGACAGGGGGTGGAAGAGACCCAGTACTTC
TRBJ2-2 | - | TRBV4-3 | 13 | many | CASSQLFTGELFF | TGCGCCAGCAGCCAGCTCTTCACCGGGGAGCTGTTTTTT
TRBJ2-1 | - | TRBV18 | 14 | - | CASSPGHAYNEQFF | TGTGCCAGCTCACCGGGACATGCCTACAATGAGCAGTTCTTC
TRBJ1-3 | - | TRBV12-3/TRBV12-4 | 17 | - | CASSLPLTWGSGNTIYF | TGTGCCAGCAGTTTACCCCTCACCTGGGGCTCTGGAAACACCATATATTTT
TRBJ2-1 | - | TRBV20-1 | 14 | many | CSALWGGAYNEQFF | TGCAGTGCTTTGTGGGGGGGGGCTTACAATGAGCAGTTCTTC
TRBJ2-7 | TRBD1 | TRBV4-1 | 17 | - | CASSQVIQGPKGYEQYF | TGCGCCAGCAGCCAAGTAATACAGGGGCCGAAAGGGTACGAGCAGTACTTC
TRBJ1-6 | - | TRBV6-5 | 14 | - | CASSTLGYNSPLHF | TGTGCCAGCAGTACCCTCGGGTATAATTCACCCCTCCACTTT
TRBJ2-1 | TRBD1 | TRBV7-9 | 13 | - | CASSSTQGVEQFF | TGTGCCAGCAGCTCAACTCAGGGGGTTGAGCAGTTCTTC
TRBJ1-6 | - | TRBV6-5 | 13 | - | CASTPSYNSPLHF | TGTGCCAGCACCCCATCCTATAATTCACCCCTCCACTTT
TRBJ1-4 | - | TRBV7-2 | 15 | - | CASSSAWGGNEKLFF | TGTGCCAGCAGCTCCGCCTGGGGAGGGAATGAAAAACTGTTTTTT
TRBJ1-2 | - | TRBV6-5 | 16 | few | CASSYRGLGREYGYTF | TGTGCCAGCAGTTACAGGGGTCTGGGCAGGGAATATGGCTACACCTTC
TRBJ1-2 | - | TRBV10-1 | 16 | - | CASSPESLQRYYGYTF | TGCGCCAGCAGTCCCGAATCCCTTCAGCGGTACTATGGCTACACCTTC
TRBJ2-2 | TRBD2 | TRBV18 | 16 | few | CASSPRGGANTGELFF | TGTGCCAGCTCCCCCCGCGGGGGGGCGAACACCGGGGAGCTGTTTTTT
TRBJ2-4 | - | TRBV6-6 | 13 | many | CASSGSPGGIQYF | TGTGCCAGCAGCGGCTCCCCCGGTGGCATTCAGTACTTC
TRBJ2-3 | TRBD2 | TRBV7-3 | 17 | few | CASSLGGLSGGTDTQYF | TGTGCCAGCAGCTTAGGGGGACTAAGCGGGGGCACAGATACGCAGTATTTT
TRBJ2-3 | TRBD2 | TRBV5-1 | 18 | many | CASSLATSGGVTADTQYF | TGCGCCAGCAGCTTGGCGACTAGCGGGGGGGTCACGGCAGATACGCAGTATTTT
TRBJ2-7 | TRBD1 | TRBV5-1 | 18 | - | CASSLPGQGIGSLYEQYF | TGCGCCAGCAGCTTGCCGGGACAGGGGATCGGATCCCTCTACGAGCAGTACTTC
TRBJ1-6 | - | TRBV6-5 | 15 | few | CASSYSIIGGSPLHF | TGTGCCAGCAGTTACTCGATAATAGGGGGTTCACCCCTCCACTTT
TRBJ2-7 | - | TRBV2 | 13 | - | CASSAGVSYEQYF | TGTGCCAGCAGTGCGGGGGTTAGCTACGAGCAGTACTTC
TRBJ1-5 | - | TRBV6-1 | 15 | - | CASSEARTGNQPQHF | TGTGCCAGCAGTGAAGCGAGAACAGGCAATCAGCCCCAGCATTTT
TRBJ2-1 | - | TRBV29-1 | 12 | many | CSGGWGFNEQFF | TGCAGCGGCGGATGGGGCTTTAATGAGCAGTTCTTC
TRBJ2-3 | - | TRBV12-3/TRBV12-4 | 16 | many | CASSPPWKGPRDTQYF | TGTGCCAGCAGTCCACCTTGGAAGGGGCCAAGGGATACGCAGTATTTT
TRBJ1-1 | - | TRBV6-1 | 15 | many | CASSGLQTPNTEAFF | TGTGCCAGCAGTGGTCTACAGACCCCGAACACTGAAGCTTTCTTT
TRBJ1-5 | - | TRBV19 | 13 | many | CASSILGDQPQHF | TGTGCCAGTAGTATTTTAGGGGACCAGCCCCAGCATTTT
TRBJ1-2 | - | TRBV15 | 15 | many | CATSRDSGGSGGYTF | TGTGCCACCAGCAGAGATTCGGGGGGATCGGGTGGCTACACCTTC
TRBJ2-5 | - | TRBV6-5 | 12 | few | CASSYPGGTQYF | TGTGCCAGCAGTTATCCCGGGGGGACCCAGTACTTC
TRBJ1-6 | - | TRBV6-6 | 17 | few | CASSYSREGPLNSPLHF | TGTGCCAGCAGTTACTCGAGAGAGGGGCCCCTGAATTCACCCCTCCACTTT
TRBJ1-6 | - | TRBV5-1 | 15 | few | CASSLLQGNNSPLHF | TGCGCCAGCAGCTTGTTGCAGGGAAATAATTCACCCCTCCACTTT
TRBJ2-5 | - | TRBV18 | 17 | many | CASSRDQGQPVQETQYF | TGTGCCAGCTCACGAGACCAAGGACAGCCCGTCCAAGAGACCCAGTACTTC
TRBJ2-7 | TRBD1 | TRBV4-1 | 16 | few | CASSQPDPGQYYEQYF | TGCGCCAGCAGCCAACCCGATCCGGGACAGTACTACGAGCAGTACTTC
TRBJ2-5 | - | TRBV20-1 | 14 | - | CSARGTGPQETQYF | TGCAGTGCTAGGGGGACGGGTCCACAAGAGACCCAGTACTTC
TRBJ2-1 | - | TRBV28 | 12 | many | CASSSWRDEQFF | TGTGCCAGCAGTTCTTGGCGGGATGAGCAGTTCTTC
TRBJ1-1 | - | TRBV20-1 | 13 | - | CSASLGGNTEAFF | TGCAGTGCTAGTTTGGGAGGGAACACTGAAGCTTTCTTT
TRBJ2-7 | - | TRBV20-1 | 14 | - | CSATDPGTYYEQYF | TGCAGTGCTACTGATCCCGGGACTTACTACGAGCAGTACTTC
TRBJ2-2 | TRBD2 | TRBV29-1 | 14 | many | CSASSGGVTGELFF | TGCAGCGCTTCAAGTGGGGGGGTGACCGGGGAGCTGTTTTTT
TRBJ2-3 | TRBD2 | TRBV5-1 | 14 | - | CASRPGLVSDTQYF | TGCGCCAGCAGGCCGGGACTAGTCTCAGATACGCAGTATTTT
TRBJ1-3 | - | TRBV12-3/TRBV12-4 | 17 | - | CASSFSGGGFSGNTIYF | TGTGCCAGCAGTTTTTCTGGTGGGGGGTTCTCTGGAAACACCATATATTTT
TRBJ1-2 | - | TRBV3-1 | 12 | many | CASSRTEDGYTF | TGTGCCAGCAGCAGGACTGAGGATGGCTACACCTTC
TRBJ2-7 | - | TRBV20-1 | 12 | few | CSALGVSYEQYF | TGCAGTGCCCTAGGGGTCTCCTACGAGCAGTACTTC
TRBJ1-5 | - | TRBV4-3 | 15 | many | CASSQVPGADQPQHF | TGCGCCAGCAGCCAAGTCCCGGGCGCGGATCAGCCCCAGCATTTT
TRBJ2-7 | - | TRBV20-1 | 14 | few | CSARGKGQTYEQYF | TGCAGTGCTAGAGGCAAGGGGCAAACCTACGAGCAGTACTTC
TRBJ2-3 | - | TRBV6-1 | 15 | many | CASTSWRGATDTQYF | TGTGCCAGCACCTCCTGGAGGGGAGCCACAGATACGCAGTATTTT
TRBJ2-1 | - | TRBV6-5 | 12 | few | CASAWGRGEQFF | TGTGCCAGCGCATGGGGCCGGGGTGAGCAGTTCTTC
TRBJ2-2 | - | TRBV30 | 13 | - | CAWSPVPTGELFF | TGTGCCTGGAGTCCCGTCCCTACCGGGGAGCTGTTTTTT
TRBJ1-5 | - | TRBV29-1 | 13 | - | CSVGDDSRQPQHF | TGCAGCGTTGGTGATGACAGTCGTCAGCCCCAGCATTTT
TRBJ2-3 | - | TRBV4-3 | 15 | - | CASSQVGPGSDTQYF | TGCGCCAGCAGCCAAGTAGGTCCAGGGAGCGATACGCAGTATTTT
TRBJ2-3 | TRBD2 | TRBV7-2 | 16 | few | CASSLGPSGGADTQYF | TGTGCCAGCAGCTTAGGGCCTAGCGGGGGGGCAGATACGCAGTATTTT
TRBJ2-4 | TRBD1 | TRBV7-2 | 15 | many | CASSFYGTEKNIQYF | TGTGCCAGCAGCTTCTATGGGACAGAAAAAAACATTCAGTACTTC
TRBJ2-2 | - | TRBV18 | 14 | few | CASSPRDGTGELFF | TGTGCCAGCTCACCACGAGACGGCACCGGGGAGCTGTTTTTT
TRBJ2-5 | - | TRBV11-2 | 16 | - | CASSFLGGGLKETQYF | TGTGCCAGCAGCTTTTTAGGAGGGGGCCTTAAAGAGACCCAGTACTTC
TRBJ1-3 | - | TRBV18 | 14 | - | CASSPGGPTGNTIF | TGTGCCAGCTCACCTGGGGGCCCAACTGGAAACACCATTTTT
TRBJ2-3 | TRBD1 | TRBV5-1 | 15 | - | CASSAGDRRQDTQYF | TGCGCCAGCAGCGCTGGGGACAGGCGGCAGGATACGCAGTATTTT
TRBJ1-3 | - | TRBV7-9 | 13 | - | CASSLMGGNTIYF | TGTGCCAGCAGCTTAATGGGTGGAAACACCATATATTTT
TRBJ2-6 | TRBD1 | TRBV7-2 | 13 | few | CASSPDRDGVLTF | TGTGCCAGCAGCCCCGACAGGGATGGCGTCCTGACTTTC
TRBJ1-2 | - | TRBV4-3 | 14 | many | CASSQGIDGTGCTF | TGCGCCAGCAGCCAAGGGATTGATGGAACGGGGTGCACCTTC